These 8 T cell receptor beta chains share one sample of origin, sequenced in a study of control samples from healthy donors and cancer patients. Assay used: immunoSEQ multiplex PCR; TCRdb lists only in-frame clones, some missing. The repertoire consists of some 100,000 clones, with roughly 90% occurring once and the leading ten covering roughly 18%. Sequencing was done on a sample of blood. These receptors were obtained from a woman aged 45-59 years in good health.

The rearrangement joins TRBV18 to TRBJ2-2; D may correspond to TRBD1 or TRBD2 (5 bases each). The germline V gene encodes CDR1 KGHSH and CDR2 LQKENI. This CDR3 is 16 amino acids long. V dropped 4 bases and J dropped 1 base, with 13 bases sitting between them. The CDR3 sequence is CASSRLRDLNTGELFF. The CDR3 DNA is TGTGCCAGCTCACGACTCAGGGACCTGAACACCGGGGAGCTGTTTTTT. The whole variable domain, filled in from reference TRBV18 and TRBJ2-2, reads NAGVMQNPRHLVRRRGQEARLRCSPMKGHSHVYWYRQLPEEGLKFMVYLQKENIIDESGMPKERFSAEFPKEGPSILRIQQVVRGDSAAYFCASSRLRDLNTGELFFGEGSRLTVL.

The chain couples TRBV5-1 to TRBJ2-3; 7 bases map to TRBD1. Looked up from germline, CDR1 is SGHRS and CDR2 is YFSETQ. This CDR3 comprises 15 residues. J lost 5 bases, V lost 1 base, and 7 bases had no gene match. CDR3 bases: TGCGCCAGCAGCTTGACAGGGGTACAGGAAGATACGCAGTATTTT. Translated: CASSLTGVQEDTQYF.

V usage is TRBV7-9 and J usage is TRBJ1-4; D gene unclear. CDR3 size: 13 residues. The germline V gene encodes CDR1 SEHNR and CDR2 FQNEAQ (reference sequence). Trimming removed 2 bases at V and 10 bases at J, with 11 bases between. The CDR3 nucleotides are TGTGCCAGCAGCTTATCATGGGAGGGAAAACTGTTTTTT. Translating it yields CASSLSWEGKLFF.

This clone was seen only once. The gene calls are TRBV7-9 and TRBJ2-5, with TRBD2 identical over 7 bases. J gave up 5 bases and V 7 bases, and 13 bases lay outside the gene matches. The CDR3 has 15 residues. From germline, CDR1 is SEHNR and CDR2 FQNEAQ (reference sequence). The DNA for the CDR3 is TGTGCCAGCAATACCCGGACAAAGGGAGGGGAGACCCAGTACTTC. Translation: CASNTRTKGGETQYF.

The chain couples TRBV9 to TRBJ2-5, with no clear D. Germline CDR1 SGDLS, CDR2 YYNGEE. V lost 2 bases to trimming and J lost 0 bases, with 11 bases between them. The CDR3 sequence is 15 residues long. Here the CDR3 DNA reads TGTGCCAGCAGCGTGGCGGTGACGTACCAAGAGACCCAGTACTTC. Protein sequence: CASSVAVTYQETQYF.

J is TRBJ2-5 and V is TRBV3-1 (or the pseudogene TRBV3-2), with TRBD2 matching 13 bases. CDR1 LGHDT and CDR2 YNNKEL come from the germline V gene (reference sequence). CDR3 length: 18 amino acids. V shed 4 bases, J shed 4 bases, and the junction held 12 bases outside the gene matches. Here the CDR3 DNA reads TGTGCCAGCAGCCGTGGTAAAGTGACTAGCGGGGGGAGAGAGACCCAGTACTTC. Its translation: CASSRGKVTSGGRETQYF.

The rearrangement uses TRBV30 and TRBJ2-2, with D possibly being TRBD1 (6 bases). The germline CDR1 and CDR2 sequences are GTSNPN and SVGIG (reference sequence). V was clipped by 4 bases and J by 1 base, with 10 bases between them. The CDR3 covers 14 residues. The DNA of the CDR3 is TGTGCCTGGAATCGGGACATGAACACCGGGGAGCTGTTTTTT. It specifies CAWNRDMNTGELFF.

V and J are TRBV6-1 and TRBJ1-2, with a tentative D call TRBD1 (6 bases). CDR3 length: 14 residues. Germline lookup yields CDR1 MNHNS and CDR2 SASEGT. The V gene lost 3 bases and the J gene lost 3 bases, with 11 bases spanning the gap. CDR3 in DNA: TGTGCCAGCAGTGACGACAGGTTCTACTATGGCTACACCTTC. Translation: CASSDDRFYYGYTF.